The source of this T cell receptor (beta chain) is a study of radiation and T cells in renal cell carcinoma. This table comes from immunoSEQ multiplex PCR, and its TCRdb copy is limited to in-frame clones, with some not included. Of approximately 10,000 clones listed, approximately 62% are singletons. In germline, CDR1 is LNHDA, CDR2 SQIVND (reference sequence). V was shortened by 5 bases and J by 7 bases, with 21 bases between the two germline ends. The CDR3 runs 16 residues. Indicated treatment: 15 Gy SBRT to primary tumor, nephrectomy 4 weeks later. This chain connects TRBV19 to TRBJ2-1; D is unresolved. The sequence came from a woman in her forties or fifties with renal cell carcinoma. The sequences come from tumor tissue, collected from a patient whose treatment included radiotherapy and nephrectomy. Written as DNA, the CDR3 is TGTGCCAGTAGTGCCGGAGTAGGGCGTGGGCGTAATGAGCAGTTCTTC. Protein sequence: CASSAGVGRGRNEQFF.